This entry concerns a single TCR beta chain. These data belong to a study of control samples from healthy donors and cancer patients. Germline values: CDR1 MNHNS, CDR2 SASEGT. The CDR3 totals 16 residues. Losses at the gene ends were 2 bases for V and 3 bases for J; bases not matched to a gene: 6. Here immunoSEQ multiplex PCR was the method, and the copy in TCRdb shows in-frame clones only, minus some. The sample lists 100,000 or so clones; about 92% were seen once. Source material: blood. The chain carries TRBV6-1 and TRBJ1-4, with 7 bases aligning to TRBD1. This clonotype originated in a woman between 18 and 30 years old in good health. The CDR3 nucleotides are TGTGCCAGCAGTGAATGGCAACAGGGGCCTAATGAAAAACTGTTTTTT. This gives the protein CASSEWQQGPNEKLFF.